This T cell receptor (beta chain) was recorded in a study of cytomegalovirus exposure and HLA in healthy donors. Per germline, CDR1 GTSNPN and CDR2 SVGIG (reference sequence). Trimming took 8 bases from V and 0 from J, leaving 11 bases between them. The CDR3 totals 13 residues. This clone was counted only a few times. In the PCR, 60 Vbeta and 13 Jbeta primers were used. Clones were read by immunoSEQ multiplex PCR, and TCRdb kept only the in-frame ones, dropping some. Among roughly 150,000 clones listed, around 80% were seen once. This clonotype was sampled from a man aged 25 to 40 in good health. The rearrangement links TRBV30 to TRBJ2-1; D is unresolved. Sample: PBMCs. CDR3: CALEKSSYNEQFF. The CDR3 DNA reads TGTGCCCTCGAGAAGAGCTCCTACAATGAGCAGTTCTTC.